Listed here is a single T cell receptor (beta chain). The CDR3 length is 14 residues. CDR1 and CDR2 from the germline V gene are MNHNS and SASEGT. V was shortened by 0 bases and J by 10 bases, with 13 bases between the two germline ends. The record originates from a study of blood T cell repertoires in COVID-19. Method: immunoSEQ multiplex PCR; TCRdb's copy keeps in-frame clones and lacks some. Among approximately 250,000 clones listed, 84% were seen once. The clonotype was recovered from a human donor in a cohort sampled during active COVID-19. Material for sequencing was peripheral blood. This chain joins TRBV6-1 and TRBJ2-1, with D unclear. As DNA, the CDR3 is TGTGCCAGCAGTGAAGCAAGCGAGCTTGGGGAGCAGTTCTTC. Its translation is CASSEASELGEQFF.